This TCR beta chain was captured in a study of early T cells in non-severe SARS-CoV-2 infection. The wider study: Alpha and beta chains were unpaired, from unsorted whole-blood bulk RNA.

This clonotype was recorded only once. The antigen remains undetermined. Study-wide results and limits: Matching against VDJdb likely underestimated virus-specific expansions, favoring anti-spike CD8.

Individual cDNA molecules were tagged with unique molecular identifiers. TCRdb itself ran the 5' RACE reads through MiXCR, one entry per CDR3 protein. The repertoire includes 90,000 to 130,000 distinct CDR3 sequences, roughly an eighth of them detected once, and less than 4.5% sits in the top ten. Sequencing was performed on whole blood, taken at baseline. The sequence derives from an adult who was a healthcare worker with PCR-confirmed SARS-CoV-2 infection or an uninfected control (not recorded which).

The CDR3, as DNA: TGTGCCATCAGTGACGGCACCGCGAACACCGGGGAGCTGTTTTTT. Its protein is CAISDGTANTGELFF. This chain joins TRBV10-3 and TRBJ2-2; D not resolved. The CDR3 loop spans 15 amino acids. Per germline, CDR1 ENHRY and CDR2 SYGVKD. The ends were cut back, 3 bases at V and 0 bases at J, with 8 bases in the middle.